A single TCR beta chain is shown here with its context. What it binds is unknown. The library was built from 400 ng RNA with molecular barcoded adaptors for alpha/delta and beta/gamma chains. TCRdb reprocessed the reads with MiXCR, giving one entry per CDR3 protein. The sample carries about 62,000 distinct CDR3 sequences, approximately 19% recorded once. Germline V gene data show CDR1 as KGHSH and CDR2 as LQKENI. The CDR3 is made up of 16 amino acids. The ends lost 3 bases at V and 8 bases at J; junction bases unmatched: 9. The source of the sample is a study of read filtering for tumor transcriptome and immune sequencing. Whole-study context: The cohort had about 16 men and 14 women aged about 45 to 80, mean about 68 years. RNA-seq yielded only roughly 80 to 1,300 TCR reads, IR-seq about 3.5 to 10.27 million. Broader study findings: The sorted CD138-negative fraction was a mixed bone marrow immune population, not purified T cells. Without single-read clonotypes, shared clonotype proportions correlated more between IR-seq and RNA-seq.

Input material: a population of CD138-negative cells sorted from bone marrow. The clonotype comes from a donor aged 40 or older with multiple myeloma. The V and J genes are TRBV18 and TRBJ2-1; 11 positions agree with TRBD1. The CDR3 coding sequence is TGTGCCAGCTCACCCCCCGGGACAGGGGGTATTTATGAGCAGTTCTTC. Its protein is CASSPPGTGGIYEQFF.